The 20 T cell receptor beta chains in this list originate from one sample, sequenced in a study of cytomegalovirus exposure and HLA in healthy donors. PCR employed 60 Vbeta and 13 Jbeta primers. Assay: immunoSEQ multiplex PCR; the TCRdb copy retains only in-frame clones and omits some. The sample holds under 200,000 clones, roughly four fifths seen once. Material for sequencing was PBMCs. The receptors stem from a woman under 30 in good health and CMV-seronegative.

The DNA for the CDR3 is TGTGCCAGCAGTGTAGGAGGACAGGGGACCATTTATAGCAATCAGCCCCAGCATTTT. Amino acids: CASSVGGQGTIYSNQPQHF. The chain links TRBV6-1 to TRBJ1-5; TRBD1 aligns across 9 bases. J gave up 0 bases and V 4 bases, and 13 bases lay outside the gene matches. This CDR3 is 19 amino acids long. The germline gives CDR1 MNHNS, CDR2 SASEGT.

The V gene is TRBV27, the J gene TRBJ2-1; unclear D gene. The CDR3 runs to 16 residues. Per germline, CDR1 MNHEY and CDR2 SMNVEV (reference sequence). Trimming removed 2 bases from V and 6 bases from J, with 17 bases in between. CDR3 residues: CASSLERYSIGNEQFF. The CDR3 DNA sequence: TGTGCCAGCAGTTTAGAGCGATATAGCATTGGCAATGAGCAGTTCTTC.

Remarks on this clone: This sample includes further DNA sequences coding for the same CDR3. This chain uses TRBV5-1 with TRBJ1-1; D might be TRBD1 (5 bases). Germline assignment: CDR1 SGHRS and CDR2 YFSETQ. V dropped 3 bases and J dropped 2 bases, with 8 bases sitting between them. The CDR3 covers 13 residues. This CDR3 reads CASSSQGNTEAFF. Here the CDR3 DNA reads TGCGCCAGCAGCTCTCAGGGAAACACTGAAGCTTTCTTT.

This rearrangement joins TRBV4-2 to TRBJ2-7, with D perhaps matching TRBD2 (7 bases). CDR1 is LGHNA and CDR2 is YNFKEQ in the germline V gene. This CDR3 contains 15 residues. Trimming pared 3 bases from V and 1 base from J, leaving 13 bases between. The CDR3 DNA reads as TGTGCCAGCAGCCAGTCGGGGGGCGGGTCCTACGAGCAGTACTTC. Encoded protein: CASSQSGGGSYEQYF.

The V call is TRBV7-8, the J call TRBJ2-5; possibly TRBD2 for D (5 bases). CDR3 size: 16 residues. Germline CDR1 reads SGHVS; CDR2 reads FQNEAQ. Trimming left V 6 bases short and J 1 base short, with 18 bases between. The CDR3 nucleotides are TGTGCCAGCAGACTAGGCCCTCCGTCGCGCCAAGAGACCCAGTACTTC. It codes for CASRLGPPSRQETQYF. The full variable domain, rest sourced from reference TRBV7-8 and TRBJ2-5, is GAGVSQSPRYKVAKRGQDVALRCDPISGHVSLFWYQQALGQGPEFLTYFQNEAQLDKSGLPSDRFFAERPEGSVSTLKIQRTQQEDSAVYLCASRLGPPSRQETQYFGPGTRLLVL.

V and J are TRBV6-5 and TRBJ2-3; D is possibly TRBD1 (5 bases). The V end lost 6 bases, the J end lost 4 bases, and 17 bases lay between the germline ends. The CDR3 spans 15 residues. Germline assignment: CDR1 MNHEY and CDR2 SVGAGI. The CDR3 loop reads CASSHQLPGPDTQYF. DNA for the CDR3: TGTGCCAGCAGCCACCAGCTTCCAGGGCCAGATACGCAGTATTTT.

CDR3 coding DNA: TGTGCCATCAGTGCATTGATGGGACAGAAGCAGTACTTC. Residues: CAISALMGQKQYF. The chain combines TRBV10-3 with TRBJ2-7; 7 positions agree with TRBD1. There are 13 residues in the CDR3. J was trimmed by 8 bases and V by 4 bases; bases with no gene match: 8. CDR1 is ENHRY, CDR2 SYGVKD, per germline.

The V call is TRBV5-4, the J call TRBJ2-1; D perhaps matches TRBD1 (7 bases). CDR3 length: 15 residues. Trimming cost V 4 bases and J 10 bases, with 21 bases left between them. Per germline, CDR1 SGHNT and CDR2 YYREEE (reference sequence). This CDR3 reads CASSPHTQGGGEQFF. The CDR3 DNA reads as TGTGCCAGCAGCCCCCACACCCAGGGGGGCGGCGAGCAGTTCTTC.

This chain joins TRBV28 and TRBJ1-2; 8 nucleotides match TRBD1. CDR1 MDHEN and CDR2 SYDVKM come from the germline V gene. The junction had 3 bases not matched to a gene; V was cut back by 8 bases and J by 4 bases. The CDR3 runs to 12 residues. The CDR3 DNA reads TGTGCCAGCGGACAGGGCGCCTATGGCTACACCTTC. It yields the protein CASGQGAYGYTF.

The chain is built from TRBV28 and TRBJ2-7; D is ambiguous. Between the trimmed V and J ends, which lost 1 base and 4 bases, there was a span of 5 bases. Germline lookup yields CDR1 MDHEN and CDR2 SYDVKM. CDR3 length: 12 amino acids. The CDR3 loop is CASSLFGYEQYF. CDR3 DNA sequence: TGTGCCAGCAGTTTATTCGGGTACGAGCAGTACTTC. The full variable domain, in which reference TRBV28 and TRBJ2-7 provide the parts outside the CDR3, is DVKVTQSSRYLVKRTGEKVFLECVQDMDHENMFWYRQDPGLGLRLIYFSYDVKMKEKGDIPEGYSVSREKKERFSLILESASTNQTSMYLCASSLFGYEQYFGPGTRLTVT.

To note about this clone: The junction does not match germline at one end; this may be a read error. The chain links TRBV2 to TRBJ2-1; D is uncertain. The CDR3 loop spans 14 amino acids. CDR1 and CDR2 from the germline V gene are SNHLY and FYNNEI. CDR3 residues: CASTELLIQNEQFF. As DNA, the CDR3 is TGTGCCAGCACTGAACTGTTGATACAAAATGAGCAGTTCTTC.

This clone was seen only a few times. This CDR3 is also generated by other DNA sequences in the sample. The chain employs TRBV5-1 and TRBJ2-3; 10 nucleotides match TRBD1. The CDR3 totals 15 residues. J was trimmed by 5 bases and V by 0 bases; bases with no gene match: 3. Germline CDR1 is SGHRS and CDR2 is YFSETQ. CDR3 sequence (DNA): TGCGCCAGCAGCTTGGGACAGGGGGCAGGAGATACGCAGTATTTT. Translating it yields CASSLGQGAGDTQYF.

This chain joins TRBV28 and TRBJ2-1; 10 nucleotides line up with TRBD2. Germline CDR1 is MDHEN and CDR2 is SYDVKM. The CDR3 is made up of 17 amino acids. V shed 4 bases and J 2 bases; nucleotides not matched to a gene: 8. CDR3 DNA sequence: TGTGCCAGCAGTTCTCCGGGCGGGACTAGCGCCTACAATGAGCAGTTCTTC. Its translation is CASSSPGGTSAYNEQFF.

Written as DNA, the CDR3 is TGTGCCAGCACTCAAGGGGGACCGAACACTGAAGCTTTCTTT. Translated: CASTQGGPNTEAFF. This chain connects TRBV18 to TRBJ1-1; TRBD1 is a possible D gene (6 bases). Looked up from germline, CDR1 is KGHSH and CDR2 is LQKENI. The CDR3 has 14 amino acids. V lost 8 bases and J 1 base, leaving 14 bases between the germline ends.

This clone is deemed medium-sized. CDR3 sequence: CASSEGKRDTGELFF. The CDR3 DNA is TGTGCCAGCAGTGAAGGAAAGCGGGACACCGGGGAGCTGTTTTTT. The chain has TRBV25-1 and TRBJ2-2, with D maybe TRBD2 (6 bases). Trimming took off 2 bases at V and 3 bases at J, with 10 bases between the two ends. Germline-derived CDR1 and CDR2 are MGHDK and SYGVNS. The CDR3 consists of 15 residues.

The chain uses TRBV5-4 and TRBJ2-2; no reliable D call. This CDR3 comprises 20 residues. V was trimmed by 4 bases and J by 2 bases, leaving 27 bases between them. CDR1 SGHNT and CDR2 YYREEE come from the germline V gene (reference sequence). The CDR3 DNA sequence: TGTGCCAGCAGCCCCCACCGTGCGCTGTTTTCCACCCAAAACACCGGGGAGCTGTTTTTT. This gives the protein CASSPHRALFSTQNTGELFF.

In nucleotides, the CDR3 is TGCGCCAGCAGCCGGCTTATGACAGGGGAAGGGGGCGAGCAGTACTTC. Protein sequence: CASSRLMTGEGGEQYF. This chain connects TRBV4-1 to TRBJ2-7; 8 nucleotides agree with TRBD1. This CDR3 region has 16 residues. After removal of 4 bases from V and 6 bases from J, the junction contained 14 bases not matched to a gene. In germline, CDR1 is MGHRA, CDR2 YSYEKL.

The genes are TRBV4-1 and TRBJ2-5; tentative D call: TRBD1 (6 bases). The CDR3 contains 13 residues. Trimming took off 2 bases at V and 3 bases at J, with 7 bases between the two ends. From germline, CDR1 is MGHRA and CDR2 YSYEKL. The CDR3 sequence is CASSQYREETQYF. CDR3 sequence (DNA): TGCGCCAGCAGCCAATACAGGGAAGAGACCCAGTACTTC.

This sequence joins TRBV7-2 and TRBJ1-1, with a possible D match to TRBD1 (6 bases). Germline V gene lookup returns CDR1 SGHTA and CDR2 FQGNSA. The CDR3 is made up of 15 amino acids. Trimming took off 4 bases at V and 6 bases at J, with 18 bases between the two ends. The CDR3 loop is CASSWGRGGMAEAFF. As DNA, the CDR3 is TGTGCCAGCAGCTGGGGGAGAGGGGGTATGGCTGAAGCTTTCTTT.

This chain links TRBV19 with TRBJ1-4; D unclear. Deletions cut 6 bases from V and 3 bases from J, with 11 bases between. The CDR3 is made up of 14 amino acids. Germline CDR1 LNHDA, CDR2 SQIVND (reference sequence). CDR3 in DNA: TGTGCCAGTAGCACGCGGGAGGCTAATGAAAAACTGTTTTTT. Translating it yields CASSTREANEKLFF.